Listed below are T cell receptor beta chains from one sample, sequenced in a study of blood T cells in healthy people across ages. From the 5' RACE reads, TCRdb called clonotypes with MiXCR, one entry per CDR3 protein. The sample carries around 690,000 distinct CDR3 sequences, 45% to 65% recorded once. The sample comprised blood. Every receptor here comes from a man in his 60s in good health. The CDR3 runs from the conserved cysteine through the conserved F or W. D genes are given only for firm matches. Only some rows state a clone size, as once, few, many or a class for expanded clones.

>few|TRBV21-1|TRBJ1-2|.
CASILPGGAYRANYGYTF
TGTGCCAGCATCCTCCCTGGGGGGGCCTATCGAGCTAACTATGGCTACACCTTC
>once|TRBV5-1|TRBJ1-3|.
CASSLGQAGNTIYF
TGCGCCAGCAGCTTGGGGCAGGCTGGAAACACCATATATTTT
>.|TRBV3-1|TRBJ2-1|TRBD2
CASSPASGGQFF
TGTGCCAGCAGCCCCGCTAGCGGGGGACAGTTCTTC
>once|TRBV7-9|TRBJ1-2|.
CASSLEGGEGYTF
TGCGCCAGCAGCTTGGAGGGGGGCGAAGGCTACACCTTC
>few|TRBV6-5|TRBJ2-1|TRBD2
CASTQRGLAGNEQFF
TGTGCCAGCACCCAAAGGGGACTAGCGGGCAATGAGCAGTTCTTC
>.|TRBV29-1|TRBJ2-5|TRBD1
CSASTGAPYERYF
TGCAGCGCGTCGACAGGGGCCCCCTACGAGCGGTACTTC
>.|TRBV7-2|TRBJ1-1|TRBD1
CASSSRTGNTGAFF
TGTGCCAGCAGCTCAAGGACAGGGAACACTGGAGCTTTCTTT
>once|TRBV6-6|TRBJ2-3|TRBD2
CASTLLGGVGDTQYF
TGTGCCAGCACCCTACTGGGGGGGGTGGGAGATACGCAGTATTTT
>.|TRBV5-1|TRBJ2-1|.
CASTLSGVSSYNEQFF
TGCGCCAGCACCTTGTCGGGCGTGAGCTCCTACAATGAGCAGTTCTTC
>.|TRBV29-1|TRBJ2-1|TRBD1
CSVVRTGGSDEQFF
TGCAGCGTTGTCAGGACAGGGGGTAGCGATGAGCAGTTCTTC
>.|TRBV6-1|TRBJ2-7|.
CASRQTGRPLSKYEQYF
TGTGCCAGCAGGCAAACCGGACGTCCCCTCTCGAAATACGAGCAGTACTTC
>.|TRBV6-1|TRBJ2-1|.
CASRQGEENNEQFF
TGTGCCAGCAGGCAGGGGGAGGAGAACAATGAGCAGTTCTTC
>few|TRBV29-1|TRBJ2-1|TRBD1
CSGGDRGVGEQFF
TGCAGCGGGGGGGACAGGGGAGTTGGTGAGCAGTTCTTC
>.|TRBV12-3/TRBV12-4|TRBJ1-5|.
CASSPWENQPQHF
TGTGCCAGCAGTCCGTGGGAGAATCAGCCCCAGCATTTT
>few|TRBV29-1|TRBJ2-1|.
CSVVRGADEQFF
TGCAGCGTTGTCCGGGGGGCGGATGAGCAGTTCTTC
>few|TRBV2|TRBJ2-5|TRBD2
CASSARLAGASRQETQYF
TGTGCCAGCAGTGCGCGACTAGCGGGGGCCTCTCGTCAAGAGACCCAGTACTTC
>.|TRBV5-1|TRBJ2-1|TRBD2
CASSLAGSVDNEQFF
TGCGCCAGCAGCCTAGCGGGGTCCGTCGACAATGAGCAGTTCTTC
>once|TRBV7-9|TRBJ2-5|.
CASLAAGETQYF
TGTGCCAGCTTAGCGGCGGGGGAGACCCAGTACTTC
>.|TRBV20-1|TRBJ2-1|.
CSAHWAHYNEQFF
TGCAGTGCCCATTGGGCCCATTACAATGAGCAGTTCTTC
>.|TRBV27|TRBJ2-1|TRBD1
CASSFQGESYNEQFF
TGTGCCAGCAGTTTCCAGGGGGAGTCCTACAATGAGCAGTTCTTC
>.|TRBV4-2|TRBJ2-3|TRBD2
CASSQDRGGGAAYTQYF
TGTGCCAGCAGCCAAGATCGGGGCGGGGGGGCGGCGTATACGCAGTATTTT
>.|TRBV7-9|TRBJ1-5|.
CASSLDGGRLQPQHF
TGTGCCAGCAGCTTAGACGGGGGGCGCCTTCAGCCCCAGCATTTT
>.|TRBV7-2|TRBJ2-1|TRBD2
CASSPGLAGIYNEQFF
TGTGCCAGCAGCCCGGGACTAGCGGGGATCTACAATGAGCAGTTCTTC
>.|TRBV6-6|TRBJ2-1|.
CASSYATSGRDYNEQFF
TGTGCCAGCAGTTACGCAACTTCGGGCAGGGACTACAATGAGCAGTTCTTC
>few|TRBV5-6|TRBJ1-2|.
CASSLPGSNYGYTF
TGTGCCAGCAGCTTGCCGGGCAGCAACTATGGCTACACCTTC
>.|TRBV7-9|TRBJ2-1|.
CASSIGEGYNEQFF
TGTGCCAGCAGCATCGGGGAAGGGTACAATGAGCAGTTCTTC
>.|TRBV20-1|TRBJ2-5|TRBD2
CSAPRPNREGTQYF
TGCAGTGCTCCCCGACCAAATAGGGAGGGGACCCAGTACTTC
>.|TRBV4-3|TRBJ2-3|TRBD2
CASSQGTSGSLSTDTQYF
TGCGCCAGCAGCCAAGGGACTAGCGGGAGCCTGAGCACAGATACGCAGTATTTT
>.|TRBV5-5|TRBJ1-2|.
CASSSRRHYGYTF
TGTGCCAGCAGCTCAAGACGGCACTATGGCTACACCTTC
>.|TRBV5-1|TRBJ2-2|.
CASSLEGLTGELFF
TGCGCCAGCAGCTTGGAGGGTTTAACCGGGGAGCTGTTTTTT
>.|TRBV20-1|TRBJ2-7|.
CSARGLGRNYEQYF
TGCAGTGCTAGGGGACTGGGGCGGAACTACGAGCAGTACTTC
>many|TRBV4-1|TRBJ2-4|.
CASSQGGQGVKNIQYF
TGCGCCAGCAGCCAAGGCGGACAAGGAGTTAAAAACATTCAGTACTTC
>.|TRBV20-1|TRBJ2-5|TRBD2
CSASSGLAGGGQETQYF
TGCAGTGCCTCCTCGGGGCTAGCGGGGGGAGGTCAAGAGACCCAGTACTTC
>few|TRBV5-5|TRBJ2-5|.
CASSLGTFQETQYF
TGTGCCAGCAGCTTGGGGACCTTTCAAGAGACCCAGTACTTC
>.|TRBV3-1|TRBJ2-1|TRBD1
CASSRGTGTYNEQFF
TGTGCCAGCAGCCGCGGGACAGGAACTTACAATGAGCAGTTCTTC
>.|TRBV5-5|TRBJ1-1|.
CASSLAPGPSNTEAFF
TGTGCCAGCAGCTTGGCCCCCGGACCCTCGAACACTGAAGCTTTCTTT
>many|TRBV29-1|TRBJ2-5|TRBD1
CSVEGDRGYQETQYF
TGCAGCGTTGAAGGGGACAGGGGCTACCAAGAGACCCAGTACTTC
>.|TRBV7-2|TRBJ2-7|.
CASSLEGSSCEQYF
TGTGCCAGCAGCTTAGAGGGCTCCTCCTGCGAGCAGTACTTC
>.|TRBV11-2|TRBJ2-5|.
CASSFGDNSYEQCF
TGTGCCAGCAGCTTTGGGGACAACTCCTACGAGCAGTGCTTC
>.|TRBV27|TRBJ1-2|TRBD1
CASSTSGTGLYGYTF
TGTGCCAGCAGTACTTCCGGGACAGGGCTCTATGGCTACACCTTC
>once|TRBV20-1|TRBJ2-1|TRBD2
CSAGAGGTSYNEQFF
TGCAGTGCTGGAGCGGGGGGTACCTCCTACAATGAGCAGTTCTTC
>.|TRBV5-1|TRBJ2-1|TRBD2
CASKPGTSGGDSYNEQFF
TGCGCCAGCAAACCCGGGACTAGCGGGGGGGACTCCTACAATGAGCAGTTCTTC
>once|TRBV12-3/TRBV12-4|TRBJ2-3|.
CASSFRTPDTQYF
TGTGCCAGCAGTTTTCGCACCCCAGATACGCAGTATTTT
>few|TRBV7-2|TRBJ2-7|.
CASSLDTYSYEQYF
TGTGCCAGCAGCTTAGATACATACTCCTACGAGCAGTACTTC
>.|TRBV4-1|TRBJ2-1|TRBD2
CASSQVHGTNSYNEQFF
TGCGCCAGCAGCCAAGTCCATGGGACTAACTCCTACAATGAGCAGTTCTTC
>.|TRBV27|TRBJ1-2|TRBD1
CASSTQTGWGNYGYTF
TGTGCCAGCAGTACACAGACAGGGTGGGGCAACTATGGCTACACCTTC
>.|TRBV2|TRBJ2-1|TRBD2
CASSDSGGSYNEQFF
TGTGCCAGCAGTGATAGCGGGGGCTCCTACAATGAGCAGTTCTTC
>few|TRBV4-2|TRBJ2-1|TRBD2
CASSQGSGGANEQFF
TGTGCCAGCAGCCAAGGTAGCGGGGGGGCCAATGAGCAGTTCTTC
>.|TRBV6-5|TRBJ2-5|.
CASRTDHSPQETQYF
TGTGCCAGCAGGACCGACCACAGCCCCCAAGAGACCCAGTACTTC
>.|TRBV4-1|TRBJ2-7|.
CASSQPGRGTYEQYF
TGCGCCAGCAGCCAACCGGGCCGCGGAACCTACGAGCAGTACTTC
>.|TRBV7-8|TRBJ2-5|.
CASSKGLGGTEGGQYF
TGTGCCAGCAGCAAAGGACTTGGTGGGACAGAGGGGGGCCAGTACTTC
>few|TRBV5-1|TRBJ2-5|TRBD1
CASAGSHRGPETQYF
TGCGCCAGCGCTGGGTCGCACAGGGGGCCGGAGACCCAGTACTTC
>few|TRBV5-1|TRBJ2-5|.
CASRVEETQYF
TGCGCCAGCAGAGTGGAAGAGACCCAGTACTTC
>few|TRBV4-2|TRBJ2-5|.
CASSQGGAQYF
TGTGCCAGCAGCCAAGGCGGAGCGCAGTACTTC
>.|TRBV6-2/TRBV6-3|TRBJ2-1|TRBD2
CTSIRQGGNEQFF
TGTACCAGCATTAGGCAGGGAGGGAATGAGCAGTTCTTC
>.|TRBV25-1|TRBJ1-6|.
CASSEDGPLHF
TGTGCCAGCAGTGAAGATGGGCCCCTCCACTTT
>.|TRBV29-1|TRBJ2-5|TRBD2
CSVSSGQETQYF
TGCAGCGTTTCTAGCGGCCAAGAGACCCAGTACTTC
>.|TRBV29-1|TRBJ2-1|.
CSSNAGSLTYNEQFF
TGCAGCTCCAATGCGGGGTCCCTGACCTACAATGAGCAGTTCTTC
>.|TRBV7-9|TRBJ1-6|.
CASTQFPESPLHF
TGTGCCAGCACCCAATTTCCGGAATCACCCCTCCACTTT
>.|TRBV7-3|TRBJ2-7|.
CASSLSGRPHGPYEQYF
TGTGCCAGCAGCTTATCCGGTAGACCCCATGGCCCCTACGAGCAGTACTTC